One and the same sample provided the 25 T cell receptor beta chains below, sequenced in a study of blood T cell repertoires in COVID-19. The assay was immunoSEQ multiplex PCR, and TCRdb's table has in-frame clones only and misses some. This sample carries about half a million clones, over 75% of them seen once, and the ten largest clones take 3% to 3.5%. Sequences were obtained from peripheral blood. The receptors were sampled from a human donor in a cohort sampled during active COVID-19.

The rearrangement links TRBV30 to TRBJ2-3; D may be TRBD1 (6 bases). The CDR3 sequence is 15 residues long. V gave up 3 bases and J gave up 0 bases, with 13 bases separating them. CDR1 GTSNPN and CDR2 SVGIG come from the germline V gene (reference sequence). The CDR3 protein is CAWSWGTGSTDTQYF. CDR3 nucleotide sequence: TGTGCCTGGAGCTGGGGTACAGGGAGCACAGATACGCAGTATTTT.

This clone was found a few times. The CDR3 loop is CASSTEAGGGKTQYF. The DNA for the CDR3 is TGTGCCAGCAGTACCGAAGCGGGAGGGGGCAAGACCCAGTACTTC. V usage is TRBV7-3 and J usage is TRBJ2-5; 10 bases are a match to TRBD2. V gave up 6 bases and J gave up 6 bases; unmatched junction bases: 10. Looked up from germline, CDR1 is SGHTA and CDR2 is FQGTGA. This CDR3 is 15 amino acids long.

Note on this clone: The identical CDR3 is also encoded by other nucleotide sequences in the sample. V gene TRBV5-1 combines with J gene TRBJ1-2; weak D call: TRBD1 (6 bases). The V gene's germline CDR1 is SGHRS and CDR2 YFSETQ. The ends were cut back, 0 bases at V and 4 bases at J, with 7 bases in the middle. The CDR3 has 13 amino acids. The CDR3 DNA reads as TGCGCCAGCAGCTTGGACAGGGCCTATGGCTACACCTTC. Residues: CASSLDRAYGYTF.

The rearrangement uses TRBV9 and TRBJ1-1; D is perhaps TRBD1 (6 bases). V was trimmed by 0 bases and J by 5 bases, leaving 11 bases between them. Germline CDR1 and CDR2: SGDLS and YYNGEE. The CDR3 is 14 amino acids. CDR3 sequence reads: CASSVDEGTTEAFF. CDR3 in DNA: TGTGCCAGCAGCGTAGATGAGGGGACAACTGAAGCTTTCTTT. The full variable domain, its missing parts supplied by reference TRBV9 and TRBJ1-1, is DSGVTQTPKHLITATGQRVTLRCSPRSGDLSVYWYQQSLDQGLQFLIQYYNGEERAKGNILERFSAQQFPDLHSELNLSSLELGDSALYFCASSVDEGTTEAFFGQGTRLTVV.

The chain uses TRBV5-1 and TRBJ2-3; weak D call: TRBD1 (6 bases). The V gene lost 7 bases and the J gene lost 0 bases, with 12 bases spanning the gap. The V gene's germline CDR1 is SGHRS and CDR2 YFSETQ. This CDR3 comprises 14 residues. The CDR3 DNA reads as TGCGCCAGCCAAGTGACAGGTAGCACAGATACGCAGTATTTT. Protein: CASQVTGSTDTQYF.

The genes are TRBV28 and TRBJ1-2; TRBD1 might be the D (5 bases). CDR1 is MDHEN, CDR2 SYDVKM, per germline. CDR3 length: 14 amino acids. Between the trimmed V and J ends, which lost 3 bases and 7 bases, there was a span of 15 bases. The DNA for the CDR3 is TGTGCCAGCAGTTTGGCCAGGGAGGGGTTTGGCTACACCTTC. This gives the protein CASSLAREGFGYTF.

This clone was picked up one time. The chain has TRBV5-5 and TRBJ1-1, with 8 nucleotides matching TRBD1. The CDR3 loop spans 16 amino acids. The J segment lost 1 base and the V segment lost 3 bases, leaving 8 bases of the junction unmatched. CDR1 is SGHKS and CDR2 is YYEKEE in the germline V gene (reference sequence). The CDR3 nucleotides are TGTGCCAGCAGCTACGGACAGGGCCTTCCGAACACTGAAGCTTTCTTT. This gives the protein CASSYGQGLPNTEAFF.

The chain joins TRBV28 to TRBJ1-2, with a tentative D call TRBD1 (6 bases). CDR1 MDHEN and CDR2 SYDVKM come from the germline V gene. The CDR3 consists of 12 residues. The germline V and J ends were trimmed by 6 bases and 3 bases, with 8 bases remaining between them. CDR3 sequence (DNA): TGTGCCAGCAGCTACAGGGACTATGGCTACACCTTC. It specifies CASSYRDYGYTF.

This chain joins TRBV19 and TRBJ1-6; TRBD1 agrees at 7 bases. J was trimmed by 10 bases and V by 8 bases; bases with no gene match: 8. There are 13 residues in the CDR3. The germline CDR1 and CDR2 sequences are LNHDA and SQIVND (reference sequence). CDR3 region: CASRSGGGSPLHF. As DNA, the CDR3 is TGTGCCAGTCGGTCAGGGGGAGGCTCACCCCTCCACTTT.

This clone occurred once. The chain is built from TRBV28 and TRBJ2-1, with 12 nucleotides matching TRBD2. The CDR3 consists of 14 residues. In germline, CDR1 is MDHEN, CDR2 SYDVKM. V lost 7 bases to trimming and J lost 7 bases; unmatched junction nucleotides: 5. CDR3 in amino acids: CASIRTSGMNEQFF. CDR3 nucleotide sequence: TGTGCCAGCATCCGGACTAGCGGGATGAATGAGCAGTTCTTC.

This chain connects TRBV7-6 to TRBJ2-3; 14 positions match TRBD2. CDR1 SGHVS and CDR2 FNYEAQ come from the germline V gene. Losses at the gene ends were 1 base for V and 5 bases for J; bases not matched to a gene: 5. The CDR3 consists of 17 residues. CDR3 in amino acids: CASSLGLAGGGQDTQYF. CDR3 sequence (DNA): TGTGCCAGCAGCTTAGGACTAGCGGGAGGGGGACAAGATACGCAGTATTTT.

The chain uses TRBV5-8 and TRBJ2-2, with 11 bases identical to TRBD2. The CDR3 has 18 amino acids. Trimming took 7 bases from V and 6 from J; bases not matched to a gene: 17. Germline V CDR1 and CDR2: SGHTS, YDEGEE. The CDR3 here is CASPPTKGLAAGPGELFF. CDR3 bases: TGTGCCAGCCCCCCGACTAAGGGACTAGCGGCGGGGCCCGGGGAGCTGTTTTTT.

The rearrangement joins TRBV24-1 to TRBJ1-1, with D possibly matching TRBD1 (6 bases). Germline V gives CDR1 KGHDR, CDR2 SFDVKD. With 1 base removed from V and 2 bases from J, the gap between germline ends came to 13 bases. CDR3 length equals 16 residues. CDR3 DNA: TGTGCCACCAGTGATTTAGGGGGGGCCCTTAACACTGAAGCTTTCTTT. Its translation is CATSDLGGALNTEAFF.

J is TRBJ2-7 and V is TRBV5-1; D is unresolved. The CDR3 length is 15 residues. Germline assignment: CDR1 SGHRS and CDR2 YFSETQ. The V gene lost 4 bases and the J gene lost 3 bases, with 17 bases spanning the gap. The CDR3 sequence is CASSMNLRVGYEQYF. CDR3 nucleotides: TGCGCCAGCAGCATGAACCTTCGGGTAGGCTACGAGCAGTACTTC.

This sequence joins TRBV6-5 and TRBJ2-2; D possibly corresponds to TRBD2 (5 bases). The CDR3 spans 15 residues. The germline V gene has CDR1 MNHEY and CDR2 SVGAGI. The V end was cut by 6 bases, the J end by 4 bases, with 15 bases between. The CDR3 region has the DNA TGTGCCAGCAGAAAGCGGTCCCCTTCCACCGGGGAGCTGTTTTTT. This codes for CASRKRSPSTGELFF.

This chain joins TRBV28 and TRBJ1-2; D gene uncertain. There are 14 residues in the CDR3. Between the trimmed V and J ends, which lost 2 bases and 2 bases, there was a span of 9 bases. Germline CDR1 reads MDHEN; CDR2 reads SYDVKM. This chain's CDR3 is CASSLIAENYGYTF. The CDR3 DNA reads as TGTGCCAGCAGTTTAATAGCGGAGAACTATGGCTACACCTTC.

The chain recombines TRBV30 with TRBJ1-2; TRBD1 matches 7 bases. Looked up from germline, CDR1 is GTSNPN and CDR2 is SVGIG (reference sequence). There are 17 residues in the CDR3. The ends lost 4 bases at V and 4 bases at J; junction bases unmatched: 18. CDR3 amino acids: CAWTLLGSRGFSYGYTF. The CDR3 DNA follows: TGTGCCTGGACCCTCCTCGGCAGCAGGGGGTTCAGCTATGGCTACACCTTC.

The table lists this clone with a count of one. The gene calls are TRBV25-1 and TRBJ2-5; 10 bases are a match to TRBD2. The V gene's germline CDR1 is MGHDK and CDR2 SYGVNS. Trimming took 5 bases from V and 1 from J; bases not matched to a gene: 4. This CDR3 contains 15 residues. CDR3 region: CASSKGLARQETQYF. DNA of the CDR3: TGTGCCAGCAGTAAGGGACTAGCGCGCCAAGAGACCCAGTACTTC.

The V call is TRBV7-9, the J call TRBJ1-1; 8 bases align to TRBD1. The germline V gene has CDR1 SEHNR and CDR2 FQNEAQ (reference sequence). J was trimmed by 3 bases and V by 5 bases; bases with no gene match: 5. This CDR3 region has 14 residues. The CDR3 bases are TGTGCCAGCAGCGGACAGGGTTGGGACACTGAAGCTTTCTTT. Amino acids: CASSGQGWDTEAFF.

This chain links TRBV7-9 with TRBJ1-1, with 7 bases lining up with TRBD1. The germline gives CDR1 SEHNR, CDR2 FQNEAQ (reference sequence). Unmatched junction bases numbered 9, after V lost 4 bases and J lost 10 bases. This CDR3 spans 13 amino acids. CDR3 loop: CASSSFDRAGAFF. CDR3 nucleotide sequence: TGTGCCAGCAGCTCGTTTGACAGGGCGGGAGCTTTCTTT.

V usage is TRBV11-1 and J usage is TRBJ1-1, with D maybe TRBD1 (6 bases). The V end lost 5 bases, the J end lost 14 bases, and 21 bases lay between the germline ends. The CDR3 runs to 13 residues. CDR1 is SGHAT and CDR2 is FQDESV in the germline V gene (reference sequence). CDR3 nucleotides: TGTGCCAGCAGCCTAGAGGCCACAGGGTCAAAATTCTTT. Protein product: CASSLEATGSKFF.

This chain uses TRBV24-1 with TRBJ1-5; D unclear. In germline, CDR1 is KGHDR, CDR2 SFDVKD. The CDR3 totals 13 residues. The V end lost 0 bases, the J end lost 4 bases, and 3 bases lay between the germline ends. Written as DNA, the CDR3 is TGTGCCACCAGTGATTTGCAGAATCAGCCCCAGCATTTT. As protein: CATSDLQNQPQHF.

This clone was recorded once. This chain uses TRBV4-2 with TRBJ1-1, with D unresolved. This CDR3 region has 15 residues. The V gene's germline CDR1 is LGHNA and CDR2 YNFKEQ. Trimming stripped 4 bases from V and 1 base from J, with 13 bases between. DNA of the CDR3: TGTGCCAGCAGCCCCCCAAGCACAGAGAACACTGAAGCTTTCTTT. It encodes CASSPPSTENTEAFF.

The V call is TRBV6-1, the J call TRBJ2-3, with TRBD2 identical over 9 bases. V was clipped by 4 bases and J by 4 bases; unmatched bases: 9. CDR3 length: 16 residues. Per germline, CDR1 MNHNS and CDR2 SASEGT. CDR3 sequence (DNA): TGTGCCAGCAGTGTGATTAGCGGGAGCGGGTCAGATACGCAGTATTTT. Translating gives CASSVISGSGSDTQYF.

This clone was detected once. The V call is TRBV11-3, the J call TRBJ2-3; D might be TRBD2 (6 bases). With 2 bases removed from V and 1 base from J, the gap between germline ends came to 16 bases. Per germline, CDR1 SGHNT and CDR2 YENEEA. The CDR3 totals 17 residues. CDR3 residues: CASSLSAGGGGTDTQYF. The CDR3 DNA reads TGTGCCAGCAGCTTATCCGCCGGCGGCGGGGGCACAGATACGCAGTATTTT.